This T cell receptor (beta chain) was documented in a study of beta chain features in type 1 diabetes. Trimming removed 0 bases at V and 0 bases at J, with 11 bases between. CDR1 and CDR2 from the germline V gene are SEHNR and FQNEAQ (reference sequence). This CDR3 region has 16 residues. As to this clone: As yet, its antigen is unknown.

Study results and limitations: People with Type 1 diabetes carried modestly yet significantly shorter TCRB CDR3s in all four CD4+ subsets.

Sequenced material consisted of expressed TCRB transcripts (all of the isolated RNA was reverse transcribed). Around 3.57 million reads was the average for naive, central memory and regulatory T cell samples. Libraries were prepared by immunoSEQ multiplex PCR; TCRdb keeps only in-frame clonotypes and omits some of them. The data contain around 280,000 clones, roughly 15% of them singletons. The chain carries TRBV7-9 and TRBJ1-2; a possible D gene is TRBD1 (5 bases). The sample taken for sequencing was naive CD4+ T cells from blood. The TCR was taken from a man between 18 and 29 years old with type 1 diabetes. CDR3: CASSLATGATNYGYTF. As DNA, the CDR3 is TGTGCCAGCAGCTTAGCGACTGGGGCGACTAACTATGGCTACACCTTC.